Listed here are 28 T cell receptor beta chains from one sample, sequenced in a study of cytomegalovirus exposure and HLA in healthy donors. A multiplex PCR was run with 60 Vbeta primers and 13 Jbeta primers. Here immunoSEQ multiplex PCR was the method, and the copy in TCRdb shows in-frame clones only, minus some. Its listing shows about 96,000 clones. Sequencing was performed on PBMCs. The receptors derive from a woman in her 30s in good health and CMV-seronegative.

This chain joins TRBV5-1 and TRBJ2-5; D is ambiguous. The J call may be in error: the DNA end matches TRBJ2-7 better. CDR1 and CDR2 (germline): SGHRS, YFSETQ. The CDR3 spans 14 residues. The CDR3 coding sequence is TGCGCCAGCAGCTTGCAAGGCGCTTACTACGAGCAGTACTTC. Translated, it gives CASSLQGAYYEQYF.

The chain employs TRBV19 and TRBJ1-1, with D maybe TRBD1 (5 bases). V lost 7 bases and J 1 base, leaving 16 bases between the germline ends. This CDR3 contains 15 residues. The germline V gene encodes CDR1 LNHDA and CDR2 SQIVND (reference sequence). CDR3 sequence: CASTWRDGGNTEAFF. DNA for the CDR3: TGTGCCAGTACCTGGAGAGACGGGGGGAACACTGAAGCTTTCTTT.

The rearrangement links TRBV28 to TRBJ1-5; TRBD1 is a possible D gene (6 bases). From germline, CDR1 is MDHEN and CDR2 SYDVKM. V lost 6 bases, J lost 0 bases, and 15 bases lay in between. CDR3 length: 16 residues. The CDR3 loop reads CASREPGHYSNQPQHF. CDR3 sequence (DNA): TGTGCCAGCAGGGAGCCGGGACACTATAGCAATCAGCCCCAGCATTTT.

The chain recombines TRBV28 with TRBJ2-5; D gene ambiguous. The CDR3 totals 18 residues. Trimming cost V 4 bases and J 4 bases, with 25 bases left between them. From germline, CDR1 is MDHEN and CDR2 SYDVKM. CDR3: CASSSPLSPTRSPETQYF. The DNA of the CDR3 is TGTGCCAGCAGTTCCCCTCTCTCGCCAACCCGGTCACCAGAGACCCAGTACTTC.

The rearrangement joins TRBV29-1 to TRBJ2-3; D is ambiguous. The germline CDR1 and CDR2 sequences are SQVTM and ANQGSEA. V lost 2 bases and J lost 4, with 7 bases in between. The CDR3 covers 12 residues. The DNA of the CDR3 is TGCAGCGTTGAAAATTACTCAGATACGCAGTATTTT. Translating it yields CSVENYSDTQYF.

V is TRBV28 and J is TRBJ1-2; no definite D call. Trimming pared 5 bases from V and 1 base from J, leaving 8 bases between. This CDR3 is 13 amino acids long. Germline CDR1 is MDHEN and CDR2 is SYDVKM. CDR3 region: CASSPQSNYGYTF. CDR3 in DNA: TGTGCCAGCAGTCCACAGAGTAACTATGGCTACACCTTC.

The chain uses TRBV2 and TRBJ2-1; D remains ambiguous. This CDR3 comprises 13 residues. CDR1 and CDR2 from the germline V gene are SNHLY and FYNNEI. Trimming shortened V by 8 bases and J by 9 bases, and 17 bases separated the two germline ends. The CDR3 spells CASHADGASEQFF. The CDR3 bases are TGTGCCAGCCATGCCGACGGAGCGAGTGAGCAGTTCTTC.

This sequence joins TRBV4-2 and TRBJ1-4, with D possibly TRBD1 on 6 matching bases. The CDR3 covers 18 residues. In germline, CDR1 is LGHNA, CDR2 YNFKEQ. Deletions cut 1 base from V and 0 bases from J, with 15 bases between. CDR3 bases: TGTGCCAGCAGCCAAGGCGACCGAGCAGGGGCAACTAATGAAAAACTGTTTTTT. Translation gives CASSQGDRAGATNEKLFF.

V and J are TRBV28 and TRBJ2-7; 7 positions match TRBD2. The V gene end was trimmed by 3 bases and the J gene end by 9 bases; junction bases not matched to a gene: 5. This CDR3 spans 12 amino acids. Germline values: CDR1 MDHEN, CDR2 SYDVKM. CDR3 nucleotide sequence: TGTGCCAGCAGTTTGGGAGGGCGGGGGCAGTACTTC. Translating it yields CASSLGGRGQYF. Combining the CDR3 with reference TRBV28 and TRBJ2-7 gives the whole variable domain DVKVTQSSRYLVKRTGEKVFLECVQDMDHENMFWYRQDPGLGLRLIYFSYDVKMKEKGDIPEGYSVSREKKERFSLILESASTNQTSMYLCASSLGGRGQYFGPGTRLTVT.

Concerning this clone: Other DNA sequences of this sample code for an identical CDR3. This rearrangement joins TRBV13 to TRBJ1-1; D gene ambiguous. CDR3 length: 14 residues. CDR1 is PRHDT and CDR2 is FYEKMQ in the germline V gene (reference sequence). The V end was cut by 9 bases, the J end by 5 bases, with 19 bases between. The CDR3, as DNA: TGTGCCAGTACCACGGGTGGGAGTGGGACTGAAGCTTTCTTT. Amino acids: CASTTGGSGTEAFF.

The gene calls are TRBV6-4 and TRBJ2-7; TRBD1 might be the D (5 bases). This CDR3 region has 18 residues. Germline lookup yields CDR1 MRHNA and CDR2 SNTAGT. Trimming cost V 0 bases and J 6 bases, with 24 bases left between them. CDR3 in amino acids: CASSDSKAPDREVPEQYF. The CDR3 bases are TGTGCCAGCAGTGACTCGAAAGCGCCAGACAGAGAGGTTCCCGAGCAGTACTTC.

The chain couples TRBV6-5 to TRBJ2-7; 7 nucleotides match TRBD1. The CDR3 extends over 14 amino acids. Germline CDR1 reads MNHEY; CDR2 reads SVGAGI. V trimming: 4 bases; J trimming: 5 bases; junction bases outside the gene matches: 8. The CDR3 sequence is CASSFDRDLDEQYF. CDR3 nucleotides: TGTGCCAGCAGTTTTGACAGGGACCTAGACGAGCAGTACTTC.

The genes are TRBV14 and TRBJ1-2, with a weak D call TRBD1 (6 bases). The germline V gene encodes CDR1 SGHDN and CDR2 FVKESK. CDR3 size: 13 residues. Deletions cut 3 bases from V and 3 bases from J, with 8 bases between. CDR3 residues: CASSQGAYYGYTF. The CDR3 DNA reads TGTGCCAGCAGCCAGGGGGCCTACTATGGCTACACCTTC.

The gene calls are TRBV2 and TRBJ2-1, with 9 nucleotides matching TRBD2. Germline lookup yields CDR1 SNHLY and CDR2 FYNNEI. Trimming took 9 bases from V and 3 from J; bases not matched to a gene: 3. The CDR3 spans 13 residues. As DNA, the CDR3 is TGTGCCAGGACTAGCGGCTACTACAATGAGCAGTTCTTC. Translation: CARTSGYYNEQFF.

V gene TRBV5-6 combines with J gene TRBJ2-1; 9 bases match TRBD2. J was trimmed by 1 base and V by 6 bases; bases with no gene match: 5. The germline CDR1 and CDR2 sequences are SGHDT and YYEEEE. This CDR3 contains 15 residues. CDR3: CASTPGLASYNEQFF. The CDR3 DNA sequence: TGTGCCAGCACTCCGGGACTAGCTTCCTACAATGAGCAGTTCTTC.

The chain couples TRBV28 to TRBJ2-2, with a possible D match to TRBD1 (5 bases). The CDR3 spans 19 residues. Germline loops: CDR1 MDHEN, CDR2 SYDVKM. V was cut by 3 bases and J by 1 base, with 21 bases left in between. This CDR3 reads CASSFPLLLGRVNTGELFF. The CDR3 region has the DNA TGTGCCAGCAGTTTCCCACTACTCTTAGGCAGGGTGAACACCGGGGAGCTGTTTTTT.

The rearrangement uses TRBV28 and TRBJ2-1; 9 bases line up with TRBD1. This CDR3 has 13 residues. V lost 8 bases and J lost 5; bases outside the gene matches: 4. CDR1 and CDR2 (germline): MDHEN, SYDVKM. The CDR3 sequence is CASPGQGDNEQFF. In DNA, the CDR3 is TGTGCCAGCCCGGGACAGGGTGACAATGAGCAGTTCTTC. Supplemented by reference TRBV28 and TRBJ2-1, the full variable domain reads DVKVTQSSRYLVKRTGEKVFLECVQDMDHENMFWYRQDPGLGLRLIYFSYDVKMKEKGDIPEGYSVSREKKERFSLILESASTNQTSMYLCASPGQGDNEQFFGPGTRLTVL.

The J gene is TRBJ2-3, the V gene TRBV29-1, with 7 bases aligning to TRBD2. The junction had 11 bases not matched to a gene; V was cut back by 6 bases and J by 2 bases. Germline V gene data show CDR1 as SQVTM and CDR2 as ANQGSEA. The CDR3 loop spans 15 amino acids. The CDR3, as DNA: TGCAGCGTCCAACCTAGCGGACCCACCACAGATACGCAGTATTTT. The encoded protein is CSVQPSGPTTDTQYF.

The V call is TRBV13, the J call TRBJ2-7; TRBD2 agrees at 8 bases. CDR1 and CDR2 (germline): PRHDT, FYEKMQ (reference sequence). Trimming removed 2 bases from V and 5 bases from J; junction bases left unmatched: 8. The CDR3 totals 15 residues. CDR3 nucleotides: TGTGCCAGCAGCTTAAGCGGGAGTGGCCCCCACGAGCAGTACTTC. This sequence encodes CASSLSGSGPHEQYF.

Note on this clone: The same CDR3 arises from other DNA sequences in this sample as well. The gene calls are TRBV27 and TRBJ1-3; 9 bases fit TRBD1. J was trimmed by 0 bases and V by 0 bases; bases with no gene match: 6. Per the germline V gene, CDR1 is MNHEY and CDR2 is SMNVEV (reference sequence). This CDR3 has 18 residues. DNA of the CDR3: TGTGCCAGCAGTTTATCGGGGACAGGGCCAAGCTCTGGAAACACCATATATTTT. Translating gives CASSLSGTGPSSGNTIYF.

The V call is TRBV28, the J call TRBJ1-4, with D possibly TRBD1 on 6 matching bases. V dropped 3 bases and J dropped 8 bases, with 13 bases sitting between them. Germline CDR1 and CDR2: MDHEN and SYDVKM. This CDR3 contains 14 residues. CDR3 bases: TGTGCCAGCAGTTTCGCGCCAGGGGAGGAAAAACTGTTTTTT. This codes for CASSFAPGEEKLFF.

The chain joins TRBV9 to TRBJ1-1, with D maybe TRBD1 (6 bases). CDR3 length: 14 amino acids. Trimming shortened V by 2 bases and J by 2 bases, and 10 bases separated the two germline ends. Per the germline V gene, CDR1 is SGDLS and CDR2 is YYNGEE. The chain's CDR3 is CASSVRTDNTEAFF. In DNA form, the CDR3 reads TGTGCCAGCAGCGTCCGGACAGATAACACTGAAGCTTTCTTT.

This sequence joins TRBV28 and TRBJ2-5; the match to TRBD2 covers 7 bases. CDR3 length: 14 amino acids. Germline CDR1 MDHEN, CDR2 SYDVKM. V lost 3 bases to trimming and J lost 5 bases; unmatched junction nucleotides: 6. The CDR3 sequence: CASSFQRGVETQYF. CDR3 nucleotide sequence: TGTGCCAGCAGTTTCCAGCGGGGAGTGGAGACCCAGTACTTC.

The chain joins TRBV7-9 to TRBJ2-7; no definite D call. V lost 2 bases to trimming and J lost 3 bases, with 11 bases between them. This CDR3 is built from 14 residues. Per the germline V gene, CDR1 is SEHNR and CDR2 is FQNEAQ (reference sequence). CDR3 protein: CASSLTSSIYEQYF. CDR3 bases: TGTGCCAGCAGCTTAACAAGTAGCATCTACGAGCAGTACTTC.

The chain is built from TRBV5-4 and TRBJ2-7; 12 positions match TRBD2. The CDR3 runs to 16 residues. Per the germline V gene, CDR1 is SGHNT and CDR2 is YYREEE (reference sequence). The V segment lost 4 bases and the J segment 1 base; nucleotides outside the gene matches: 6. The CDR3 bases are TGTGCCAGCAGCCGGGAACTAGCGGGAGGATCCTACGAGCAGTACTTC. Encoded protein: CASSRELAGGSYEQYF.

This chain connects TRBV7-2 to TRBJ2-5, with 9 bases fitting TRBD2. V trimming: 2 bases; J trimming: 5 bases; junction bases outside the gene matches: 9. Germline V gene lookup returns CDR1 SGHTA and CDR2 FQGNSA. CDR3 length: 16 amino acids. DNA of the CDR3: TGTGCCAGCAGCTTATCGCTGGGCGGGAGGGGGGAGACCCAGTACTTC. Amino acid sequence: CASSLSLGGRGETQYF.

CDR3 coding DNA: TGTGCCAGCAGCGGGGGACCCGGGACTAGCGGGAACGAGCAGTACTTC. It encodes CASSGGPGTSGNEQYF. The chain has TRBV9 and TRBJ2-5; 13 bases align to TRBD2. The J call may be wrong; the DNA end is better matched by TRBJ2-7. The CDR3 runs to 16 residues. In germline, CDR1 is SGDLS, CDR2 YYNGEE.

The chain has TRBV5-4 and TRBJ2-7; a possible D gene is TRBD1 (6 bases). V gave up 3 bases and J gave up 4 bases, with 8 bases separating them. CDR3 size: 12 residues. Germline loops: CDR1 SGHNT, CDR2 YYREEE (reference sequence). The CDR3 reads CASSWDMYEQYF. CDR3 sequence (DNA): TGTGCCAGCAGCTGGGACATGTACGAGCAGTACTTC.